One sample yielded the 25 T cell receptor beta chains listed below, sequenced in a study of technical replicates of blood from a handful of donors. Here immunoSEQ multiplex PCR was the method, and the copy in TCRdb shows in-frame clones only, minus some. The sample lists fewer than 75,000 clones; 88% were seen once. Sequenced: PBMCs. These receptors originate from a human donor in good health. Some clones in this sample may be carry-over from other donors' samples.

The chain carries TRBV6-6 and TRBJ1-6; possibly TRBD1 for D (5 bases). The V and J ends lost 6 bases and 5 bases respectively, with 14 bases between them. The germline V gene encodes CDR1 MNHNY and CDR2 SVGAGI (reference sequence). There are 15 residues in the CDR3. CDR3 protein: CASRTDTADNSPLHF. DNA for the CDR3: TGTGCCAGCAGGACGGACACAGCCGATAATTCACCCCTCCACTTT.

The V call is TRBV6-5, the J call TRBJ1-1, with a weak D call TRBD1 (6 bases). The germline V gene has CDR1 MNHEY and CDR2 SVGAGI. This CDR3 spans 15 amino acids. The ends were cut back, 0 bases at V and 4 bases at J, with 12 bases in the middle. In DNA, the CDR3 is TGTGCCAGCAGTTACTCGTTGATAGGGGGCACTGAAGCTTTCTTT. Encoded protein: CASSYSLIGGTEAFF.

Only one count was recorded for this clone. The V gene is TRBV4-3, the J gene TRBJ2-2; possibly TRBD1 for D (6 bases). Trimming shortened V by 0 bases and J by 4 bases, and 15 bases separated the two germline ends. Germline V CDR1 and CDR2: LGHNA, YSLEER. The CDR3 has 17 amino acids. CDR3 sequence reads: CASSQDIRKGGTGELFF. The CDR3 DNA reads TGCGCCAGCAGCCAAGATATCCGGAAAGGGGGCACCGGGGAGCTGTTTTTT.

The CDR3 sequence is CATSLQGRSFRGYTF. CDR3 DNA sequence: TGTGCCACCAGCCTACAGGGGAGGTCTTTTCGCGGCTACACCTTC. The chain combines TRBV15 with TRBJ1-2; the match to TRBD1 covers 7 bases. The length of the CDR3 is 15 residues. Losses at the gene ends were 5 bases for V and 8 bases for J; bases not matched to a gene: 14. Per germline, CDR1 LNHNV and CDR2 YYDKDF (reference sequence). Combining the CDR3 with reference TRBV15 and TRBJ1-2 gives the whole variable domain DAMVIQNPRYQVTQFGKPVTLSCSQTLNHNVMYWYQQKSSQAPKLLFHYYDKDFNNEADTPDNFQSRRPNTSFCFLDIRSPGLGDTAMYLCATSLQGRSFRGYTFGSGTRLTVV.

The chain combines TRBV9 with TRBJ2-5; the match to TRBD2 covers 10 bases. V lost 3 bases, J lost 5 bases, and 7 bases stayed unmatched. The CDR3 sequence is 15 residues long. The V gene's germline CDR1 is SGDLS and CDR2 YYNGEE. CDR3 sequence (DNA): TGTGCCAGCAGCGCCGCGGGACTAGCGTGGGAGACCCAGTACTTC. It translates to CASSAAGLAWETQYF.

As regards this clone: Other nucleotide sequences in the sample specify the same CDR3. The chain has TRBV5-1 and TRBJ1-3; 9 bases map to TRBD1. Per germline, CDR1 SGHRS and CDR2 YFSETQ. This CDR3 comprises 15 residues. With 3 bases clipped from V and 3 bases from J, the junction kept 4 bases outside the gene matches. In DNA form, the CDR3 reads TGCGCCAGCAGCTCGACAGGGGGGAGTGGAAACACCATATATTTT. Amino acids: CASSSTGGSGNTIYF.

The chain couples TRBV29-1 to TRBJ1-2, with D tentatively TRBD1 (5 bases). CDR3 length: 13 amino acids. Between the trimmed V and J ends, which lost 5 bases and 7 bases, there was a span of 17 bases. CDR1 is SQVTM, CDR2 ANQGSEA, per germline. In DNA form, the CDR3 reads TGCAGCGTTCAAATAAATACAGGAGTTGGCTACACCTTC. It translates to CSVQINTGVGYTF. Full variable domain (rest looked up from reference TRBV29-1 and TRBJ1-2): SAVISQKPSRDICQRGTSLTIQCQVDSQVTMMFWYRQQPGQSLTLIATANQGSEATYESGFVIDKFPISRPNLTFSTLTVSNMSPEDSSIYLCSVQINTGVGYTFGSGTRLTVV.

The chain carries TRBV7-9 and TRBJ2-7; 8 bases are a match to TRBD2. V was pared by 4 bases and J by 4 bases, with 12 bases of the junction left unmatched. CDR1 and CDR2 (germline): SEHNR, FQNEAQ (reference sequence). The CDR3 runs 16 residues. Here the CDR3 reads CASSSPPGLERYEQYF. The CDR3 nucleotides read TGTGCCAGCAGCTCCCCCCCGGGACTAGAGCGGTACGAGCAGTACTTC. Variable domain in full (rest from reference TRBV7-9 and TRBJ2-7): DTGVSQNPRHKITKRGQNVTFRCDPISEHNRLYWYRQTLGQGPEFLTYFQNEAQLEKSRLLSDRFSAERPKGSFSTLEIQRTEQGDSAMYLCASSSPPGLERYEQYFGPGTRLTVT.

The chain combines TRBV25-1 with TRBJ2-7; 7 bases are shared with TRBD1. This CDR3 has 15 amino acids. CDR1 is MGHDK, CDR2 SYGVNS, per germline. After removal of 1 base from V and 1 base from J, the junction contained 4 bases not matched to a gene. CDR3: CASSELGTVSYEQYF. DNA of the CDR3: TGTGCCAGCAGTGAATTGGGGACAGTATCCTACGAGCAGTACTTC.

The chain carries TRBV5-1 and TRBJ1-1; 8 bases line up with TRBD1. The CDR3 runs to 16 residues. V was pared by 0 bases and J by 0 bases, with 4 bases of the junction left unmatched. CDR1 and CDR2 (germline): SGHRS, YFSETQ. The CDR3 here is CASSLGTGGMNTEAFF. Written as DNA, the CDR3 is TGCGCCAGCAGCTTGGGAACAGGGGGAATGAACACTGAAGCTTTCTTT.

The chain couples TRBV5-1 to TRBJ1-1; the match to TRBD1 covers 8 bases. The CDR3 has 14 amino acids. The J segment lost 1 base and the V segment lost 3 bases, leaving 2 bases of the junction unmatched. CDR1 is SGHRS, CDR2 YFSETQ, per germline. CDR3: CASSSGTGNTEAFF. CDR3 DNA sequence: TGCGCCAGCAGCTCTGGGACAGGGAACACTGAAGCTTTCTTT.

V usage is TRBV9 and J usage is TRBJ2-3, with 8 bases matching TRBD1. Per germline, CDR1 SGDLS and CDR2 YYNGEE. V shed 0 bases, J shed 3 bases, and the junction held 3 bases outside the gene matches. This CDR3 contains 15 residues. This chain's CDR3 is CASSVVGQGTDTQYF. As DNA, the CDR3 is TGTGCCAGCAGCGTAGTAGGACAGGGAACAGATACGCAGTATTTT. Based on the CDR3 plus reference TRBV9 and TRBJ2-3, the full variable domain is DSGVTQTPKHLITATGQRVTLRCSPRSGDLSVYWYQQSLDQGLQFLIQYYNGEERAKGNILERFSAQQFPDLHSELNLSSLELGDSALYFCASSVVGQGTDTQYFGPGTRLTVL.

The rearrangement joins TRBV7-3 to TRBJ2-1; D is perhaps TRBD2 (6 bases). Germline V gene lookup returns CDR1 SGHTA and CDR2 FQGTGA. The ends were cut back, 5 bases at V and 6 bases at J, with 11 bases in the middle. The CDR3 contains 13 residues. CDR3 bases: TGTGCCAGCAGCAGGGGACTCGCCAATGAGCAGTTCTTC. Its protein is CASSRGLANEQFF. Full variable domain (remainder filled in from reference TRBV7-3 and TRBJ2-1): GAGVSQTPSNKVTEKGKYVELRCDPISGHTALYWYRQSLGQGPEFLIYFQGTGAADDSGLPNDRFFAVRPEGSVSTLKIQRTERGDSAVYLCASSRGLANEQFFGPGTRLTVL.

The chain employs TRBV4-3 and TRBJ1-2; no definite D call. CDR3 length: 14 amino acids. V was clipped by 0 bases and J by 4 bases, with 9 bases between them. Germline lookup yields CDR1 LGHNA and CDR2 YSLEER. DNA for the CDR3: TGCGCCAGCAGCCAAGATTTACTGCTCTATGGCTACACCTTC. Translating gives CASSQDLLLYGYTF.

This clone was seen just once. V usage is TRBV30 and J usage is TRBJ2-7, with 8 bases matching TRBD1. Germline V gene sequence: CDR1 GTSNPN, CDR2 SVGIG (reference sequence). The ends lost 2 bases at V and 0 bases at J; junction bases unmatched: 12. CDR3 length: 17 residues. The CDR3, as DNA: TGTGCCTGGAGTCCCACTCCCGACAGGGGAAGCTCCTACGAGCAGTACTTC. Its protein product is CAWSPTPDRGSSYEQYF.

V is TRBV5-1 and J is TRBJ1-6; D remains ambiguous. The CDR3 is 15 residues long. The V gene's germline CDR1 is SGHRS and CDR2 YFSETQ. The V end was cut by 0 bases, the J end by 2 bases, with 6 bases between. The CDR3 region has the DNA TGCGCCAGCAGCTTGGTTCAGACCTATAATTCACCCCTCCACTTT. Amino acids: CASSLVQTYNSPLHF.

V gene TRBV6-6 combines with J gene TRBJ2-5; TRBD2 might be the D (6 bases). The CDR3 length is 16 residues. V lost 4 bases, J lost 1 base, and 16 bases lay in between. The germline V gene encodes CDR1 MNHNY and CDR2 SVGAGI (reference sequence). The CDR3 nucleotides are TGTGCCAGCAGTTTAAGGTGGGAGGCCTCCCAAGAGACCCAGTACTTC. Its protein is CASSLRWEASQETQYF.

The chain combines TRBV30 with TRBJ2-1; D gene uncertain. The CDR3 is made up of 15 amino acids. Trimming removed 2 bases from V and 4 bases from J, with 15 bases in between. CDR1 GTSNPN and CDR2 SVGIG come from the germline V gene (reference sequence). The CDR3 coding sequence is TGTGCCTGGAGTCCCCATTCTTCGACTTACAATGAGCAGTTCTTC. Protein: CAWSPHSSTYNEQFF.

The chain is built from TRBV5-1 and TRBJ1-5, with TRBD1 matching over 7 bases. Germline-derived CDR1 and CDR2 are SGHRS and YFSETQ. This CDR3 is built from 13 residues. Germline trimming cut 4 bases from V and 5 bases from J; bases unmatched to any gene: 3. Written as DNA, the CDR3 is TGCGCCAGCAGCGAACAGGGGTATCAGCCCCAGCATTTT. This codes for CASSEQGYQPQHF.

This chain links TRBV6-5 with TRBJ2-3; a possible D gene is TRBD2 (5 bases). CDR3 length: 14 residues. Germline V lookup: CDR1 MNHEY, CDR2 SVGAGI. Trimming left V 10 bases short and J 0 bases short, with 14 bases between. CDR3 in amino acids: CATRIGESTDTQYF. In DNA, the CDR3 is TGTGCCACCAGGATCGGGGAAAGCACAGATACGCAGTATTTT.

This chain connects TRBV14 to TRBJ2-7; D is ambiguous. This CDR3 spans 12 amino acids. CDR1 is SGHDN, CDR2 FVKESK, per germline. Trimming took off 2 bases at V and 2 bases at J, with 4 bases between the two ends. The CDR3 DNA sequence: TGTGCCAGCAGCCAAAGCCCCTACGAGCAGTACTTC. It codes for CASSQSPYEQYF.

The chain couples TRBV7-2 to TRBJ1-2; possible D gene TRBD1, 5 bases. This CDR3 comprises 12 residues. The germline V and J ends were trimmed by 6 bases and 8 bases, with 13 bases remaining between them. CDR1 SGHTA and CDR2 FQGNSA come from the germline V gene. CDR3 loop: CASSPGWGGYTF. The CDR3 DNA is TGTGCCAGCAGTCCAGGGTGGGGAGGCTACACCTTC.

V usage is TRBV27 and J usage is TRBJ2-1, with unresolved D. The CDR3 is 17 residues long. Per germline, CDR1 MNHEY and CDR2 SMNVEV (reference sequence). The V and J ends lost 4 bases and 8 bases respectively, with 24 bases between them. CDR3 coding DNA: TGTGCCAGCAGTTCCCGCCCCGGCTCGGGTCTTGGCGATGAGCAGTTCTTC. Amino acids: CASSSRPGSGLGDEQFF.

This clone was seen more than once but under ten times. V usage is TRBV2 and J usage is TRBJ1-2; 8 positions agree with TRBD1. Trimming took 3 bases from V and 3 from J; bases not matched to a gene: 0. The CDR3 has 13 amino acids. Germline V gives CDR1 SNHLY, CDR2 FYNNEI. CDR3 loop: CASSETGDYGYTF. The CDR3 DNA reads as TGTGCCAGCAGTGAGACAGGGGACTATGGCTACACCTTC. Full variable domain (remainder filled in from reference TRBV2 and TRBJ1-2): EPEVTQTPSHQVTQMGQEVILRCVPISNHLYFYWYRQILGQKVEFLVSFYNNEISEKSEIFDDQFSVERPDGSNFTLKIRSTKLEDSAMYFCASSETGDYGYTFGSGTRLTVV.

CDR3 nucleotide sequence: TGTGCCAGTAGTACCTCCTTTATGTTAGACAGGGGCGGGGATCAGCCCCAGCATTTT. Translation: CASSTSFMLDRGGDQPQHF. The rearrangement links TRBV19 to TRBJ1-5; 8 nucleotides align to TRBD1. The CDR3 is 19 amino acids. V gave up 4 bases and J gave up 5 bases; unmatched junction bases: 19. Germline V gives CDR1 LNHDA, CDR2 SQIVND (reference sequence).